Following are 25 T cell receptor beta chains from one sample sequenced in a study of blood T cell repertoires in COVID-19. Assay: immunoSEQ multiplex PCR; the TCRdb copy retains only in-frame clones and omits some. The sample lists 120,000 or so clones, under 75% occurring once. What was sequenced was peripheral blood. These receptor sequences come from a woman aged 60 to 75 with acute or convalescent COVID-19.

This chain uses TRBV19 with TRBJ2-5, with 10 bases identical to TRBD2. V gave up 3 bases and J gave up 4 bases; unmatched junction bases: 5. Germline lookup yields CDR1 LNHDA and CDR2 SQIVND (reference sequence). CDR3 length: 15 amino acids. In DNA, the CDR3 is TGTGCCAGTAGTATGACAGCGGGGGGGCCAGAGACCCAGTACTTC. This encodes CASSMTAGGPETQYF.

The chain couples TRBV19 to TRBJ1-3; TRBD1 might be the D (6 bases). Germline V CDR1 and CDR2: LNHDA, SQIVND (reference sequence). This CDR3 is 13 amino acids long. Trimming left V 7 bases short and J 3 bases short, with 10 bases between. CDR3 loop: CASTGQHGNTIYF. The CDR3 DNA follows: TGTGCCAGTACGGGACAACATGGAAACACCATATATTTT. The full variable domain, in which reference TRBV19 and TRBJ1-3 provide the parts outside the CDR3, is DGGITQSPKYLFRKEGQNVTLSCEQNLNHDAMYWYRQDPGQGLRLIYYSQIVNDFQKGDIAEGYSVSREKKESFPLTVTSAQKNPTAFYLCASTGQHGNTIYFGEGSWLTVV.

V usage is TRBV9 and J usage is TRBJ1-2, with TRBD1 identical over 8 bases. Germline trimming cut 4 bases from V and 2 bases from J; bases unmatched to any gene: 10. The CDR3 is made up of 16 amino acids. Germline CDR1 reads SGDLS; CDR2 reads YYNGEE. The CDR3 loop is CASSTQTGDPNYGYTF. CDR3 sequence (DNA): TGTGCCAGCAGCACCCAGACAGGGGATCCCAACTATGGCTACACCTTC.

This clone has a handful of counts. The chain combines TRBV15 with TRBJ2-5, with D possibly being TRBD1 (6 bases). Trimming stripped 8 bases from V and 5 bases from J, with 12 bases between. The CDR3 contains 12 residues. CDR1 is LNHNV and CDR2 is YYDKDF in the germline V gene (reference sequence). In DNA form, the CDR3 reads TGTGCCACCGGTGGGGGCTGGGAGACCCAGTACTTC. Translation: CATGGGWETQYF.

The rearrangement joins TRBV6-6 to TRBJ1-3, with D possibly being TRBD1 (5 bases). Looked up from germline, CDR1 is MNHNY and CDR2 is SVGAGI (reference sequence). This CDR3 has 14 amino acids. V was shortened by 11 bases and J by 0 bases, with 14 bases between the two germline ends. In nucleotides, the CDR3 is TGTGCCGTAACAGGCCTTCCCTCTGGAAACACCATATATTTT. Translating it yields CAVTGLPSGNTIYF.

The chain employs TRBV28 and TRBJ1-5; D might be TRBD1 (5 bases). Germline CDR1 reads MDHEN; CDR2 reads SYDVKM. This CDR3 is built from 15 residues. V dropped 6 bases and J dropped 0 bases, with 12 bases sitting between them. The CDR3 sequence is CASSPGGSSNQPQHF. The DNA of the CDR3 is TGTGCCAGCAGCCCGGGGGGAAGTAGCAATCAGCCCCAGCATTTT.

This chain connects TRBV18 to TRBJ2-7, with a possible D match to TRBD2 (5 bases). The V gene lost 3 bases and the J gene lost 3 bases, with 12 bases spanning the gap. Germline-derived CDR1 and CDR2 are KGHSH and LQKENI. The CDR3 loop spans 14 amino acids. Written as DNA, the CDR3 is TGTGCCAGCTCACCTCGGAGAGGGAGCTACGAGCAGTACTTC. This codes for CASSPRRGSYEQYF.

This rearrangement joins TRBV30 to TRBJ1-1; TRBD1 matches 9 bases. V lost 4 bases and J lost 1; bases outside the gene matches: 4. The germline CDR1 and CDR2 sequences are GTSNPN and SVGIG (reference sequence). The CDR3 totals 14 residues. The CDR3 sequence: CAWTSGQGNTEAFF. DNA of the CDR3: TGTGCCTGGACCTCGGGACAGGGGAACACTGAAGCTTTCTTT.

V is TRBV19 and J is TRBJ1-1; D may be TRBD1 (5 bases). Germline values: CDR1 LNHDA, CDR2 SQIVND (reference sequence). This CDR3 region has 15 residues. The V and J ends lost 6 bases and 0 bases respectively, with 14 bases between them. CDR3 bases: TGTGCCAGTAGGCAACGAGGACAAATGAACACTGAAGCTTTCTTT. This sequence encodes CASRQRGQMNTEAFF.

The sample holds many counts of this clone. The gene calls are TRBV28 and TRBJ2-7; 8 nucleotides match TRBD1. The germline gives CDR1 MDHEN, CDR2 SYDVKM. Losses at the gene ends were 5 bases for V and 5 bases for J; bases not matched to a gene: 8. There are 14 residues in the CDR3. CDR3 loop: CASSLGQGLNEQYF. CDR3 nucleotide sequence: TGTGCCAGCAGTCTAGGACAGGGTTTGAACGAGCAGTACTTC.

The chain is built from TRBV5-1 and TRBJ2-1; 7 nucleotides line up with TRBD2. CDR3 length: 16 residues. Germline V gives CDR1 SGHRS, CDR2 YFSETQ. V trimming: 6 bases; J trimming: 0 bases; junction bases outside the gene matches: 9. The CDR3 reads CASTGGGGSSYNEQFF. The CDR3 coding sequence is TGCGCCAGCACCGGCGGGGGTGGGAGCTCCTACAATGAGCAGTTCTTC.

The rearrangement joins TRBV6-5 to TRBJ1-2; D is ambiguous. Trimming shortened V by 0 bases and J by 4 bases, and 9 bases separated the two germline ends. CDR1 is MNHEY and CDR2 is SVGAGI in the germline V gene. The CDR3 is made up of 14 amino acids. The CDR3 region is CASSYSAGFYGYTF. The DNA for the CDR3 is TGTGCCAGCAGTTACTCTGCGGGGTTCTATGGCTACACCTTC.

The V gene is TRBV15, the J gene TRBJ2-1; TRBD2 agrees at 8 bases. The CDR3 is 14 residues long. The germline V gene has CDR1 LNHNV and CDR2 YYDKDF (reference sequence). V trimming: 4 bases; J trimming: 6 bases; junction bases outside the gene matches: 5. The CDR3, as DNA: TGTGCCACCAGCACGGGGGGGCTTGGCAATGAGCAGTTCTTC. Translated: CATSTGGLGNEQFF.

The chain employs TRBV6-5 and TRBJ1-2; D remains ambiguous. The V gene lost 5 bases and the J gene lost 8 bases, with 9 bases spanning the gap. Germline loops: CDR1 MNHEY, CDR2 SVGAGI. The length of the CDR3 is 11 residues. The CDR3 DNA reads as TGTGCCAGCAGTCACCCGGGAGGCTACACCTTC. Its protein product is CASSHPGGYTF.

The table lists this clone with a few counts. Other DNA sequences from this sample encode an identical CDR3 as well. In nucleotides, the CDR3 is TGTGCCAGCAGCTTGGACGGAGGCTATGGCTACACCTTC. Encoded protein: CASSLDGGYGYTF. V gene TRBV5-4 combines with J gene TRBJ1-2; D call uncertain. Germline V gives CDR1 SGHNT, CDR2 YYREEE (reference sequence). This CDR3 spans 13 amino acids. The V end lost 0 bases, the J end lost 4 bases, and 7 bases lay between the germline ends.

This chain links TRBV27 with TRBJ1-5; 8 positions match TRBD1. Germline lookup yields CDR1 MNHEY and CDR2 SMNVEV (reference sequence). This CDR3 region has 19 residues. Trimming cost V 4 bases and J 4 bases; bases outside gene matches: 18. The CDR3 region has the DNA TGTGCCAGCAGTTCCCTTCGGTTTCTGTCCAGGGGGCGGAATCAGCCCCAGCATTTT. Protein product: CASSSLRFLSRGRNQPQHF.

This clone has more than one count but fewer than ten. The CDR3 spells CASSPQKTGNQPQHF. CDR3 in DNA: TGTGCCAGTAGTCCGCAAAAAACAGGGAATCAGCCCCAGCATTTT. The chain links TRBV19 to TRBJ1-5, with D perhaps TRBD1 (6 bases). Germline assignment: CDR1 LNHDA and CDR2 SQIVND (reference sequence). Between the trimmed V and J ends, which lost 5 bases and 4 bases, there was a span of 15 bases. This CDR3 has 15 residues.

The chain carries TRBV7-2 and TRBJ1-4; 11 positions match TRBD1. Trimming cost V 6 bases and J 8 bases; bases outside gene matches: 2. The length of the CDR3 is 13 residues. Germline V gene sequence: CDR1 SGHTA, CDR2 FQGNSA. CDR3 nucleotide sequence: TGTGCCAGCAGATGGACAGGGGGCGAAAAACTGTTTTTT. It yields the protein CASRWTGGEKLFF.

This chain connects TRBV27 to TRBJ1-2; TRBD1 agrees at 7 bases. Germline V CDR1 and CDR2: MNHEY, SMNVEV (reference sequence). This CDR3 comprises 14 residues. J was trimmed by 5 bases and V by 5 bases; bases with no gene match: 8. DNA of the CDR3: TGTGCCAGCAGTCCCCCGGGACAGACTTATGGCTACACCTTC. It codes for CASSPPGQTYGYTF.

This rearrangement joins TRBV6-6 to TRBJ1-1; 7 bases fit TRBD1. V gave up 7 bases and J gave up 3 bases; unmatched junction bases: 8. Germline-derived CDR1 and CDR2 are MNHNY and SVGAGI (reference sequence). This CDR3 comprises 14 residues. Here the CDR3 DNA reads TGTGCCAGCACAGTCAGAAGGGGGCACACTGAAGCTTTCTTT. It encodes CASTVRRGHTEAFF.

This chain links TRBV6-5 with TRBJ1-1, with a tentative D call TRBD1 (6 bases). V lost 2 bases, J lost 8 bases, and 12 bases lay in between. The CDR3 sequence is 13 residues long. Germline V gives CDR1 MNHEY, CDR2 SVGAGI. This CDR3 reads CASSYTGLREAFF. The CDR3, as DNA: TGTGCCAGCAGTTACACAGGGTTGAGAGAAGCTTTCTTT.

The rearrangement joins TRBV2 to TRBJ2-7; possibly TRBD1 for D (5 bases). V was pared by 6 bases and J by 9 bases, with 12 bases between. The CDR3 loop spans 11 amino acids. Germline CDR1 is SNHLY and CDR2 is FYNNEI. The DNA of the CDR3 is TGTGCCAGCAGAGGCAGGGTCGGGCAGTACTTC. Residues: CASRGRVGQYF.

This chain connects TRBV9 to TRBJ2-7; D is perhaps TRBD1 (5 bases). V lost 1 base and J 6 bases, leaving 14 bases between the germline ends. There are 14 residues in the CDR3. The V gene's germline CDR1 is SGDLS and CDR2 YYNGEE. CDR3 nucleotides: TGTGCCAGCAGCGTAAGCCGACAGAGTAGCGAGCAGTACTTC. It yields the protein CASSVSRQSSEQYF.

This clone was seen repeatedly, ten times or more. The J gene is TRBJ2-1, the V gene TRBV28; D is undetermined. This CDR3 comprises 15 residues. Germline CDR1 is MDHEN and CDR2 is SYDVKM. V lost 3 bases, J lost 5 bases, and 14 bases lay in between. In DNA, the CDR3 is TGTGCCAGCAGTTTGGCAGGTACCCGTAACAATGAGCAGTTCTTC. Translation: CASSLAGTRNNEQFF. The variable domain in full, with the rest retrieved from reference TRBV28 and TRBJ2-1, is DVKVTQSSRYLVKRTGEKVFLECVQDMDHENMFWYRQDPGLGLRLIYFSYDVKMKEKGDIPEGYSVSREKKERFSLILESASTNQTSMYLCASSLAGTRNNEQFFGPGTRLTVL.

In its sample, this clone was seen a few times. CDR3 in amino acids: CASSGTGGTEAFF. The CDR3 region has the DNA TGTGCCAGCAGTGGTACAGGGGGCACTGAAGCTTTCTTT. The chain employs TRBV2 and TRBJ1-1, with 8 nucleotides matching TRBD1. This CDR3 is 13 amino acids long. The V gene end was trimmed by 4 bases and the J gene end by 4 bases; junction bases not matched to a gene: 2. The V gene's germline CDR1 is SNHLY and CDR2 FYNNEI.